A selection of T cell receptor beta chains follows, all from one sample in a study of blood T cell repertoires in COVID-19. Sequencing was performed with immunoSEQ multiplex PCR; in TCRdb, only in-frame clones are kept and a portion is missing. The sample has almost 350,000 clones, about 92% seen once. The sample consisted of peripheral blood. Receptors originate from a woman in her fifties or sixties with COVID-19, enrolled during active disease. Each CDR3 is given with its conserved first and last residue. The D gene is left open where the match is weak. Only part of the rows carry a size: once, few, many, or a class if the clone is expanded.

V gene: TRBV6-5
CDR3 length: 11
J gene: TRBJ1-2
D gene: .
clone size: .
CDR3 protein: CASISGLGYTF
CDR3 DNA: TGTGCCAGCATCAGCGGGCTGGGCTACACCTTC

V gene: TRBV19
CDR3 length: 16
J gene: TRBJ2-7
D gene: TRBD1
clone size: .
CDR3 protein: CASSTRGDRADYEQYF
CDR3 DNA: TGTGCCAGTAGTACGAGAGGGGACAGGGCGGACTACGAGCAGTACTTC

V gene: TRBV7-9
CDR3 length: 15
J gene: TRBJ1-1
D gene: .
clone size: .
CDR3 protein: CASSLAVGVSTEAFF
CDR3 DNA: TGTGCCAGCAGCTTAGCGGTCGGGGTGAGCACTGAAGCTTTCTTT

V gene: TRBV2
CDR3 length: 11
J gene: TRBJ1-1
D gene: .
clone size: few
CDR3 protein: CASSGGKLAFF
CDR3 DNA: TGTGCCAGCAGCGGGGGGAAATTAGCTTTCTTT

V gene: TRBV11-1
CDR3 length: 16
J gene: TRBJ1-2
D gene: TRBD1
clone size: once
CDR3 protein: CASSPHGGTGTYGYTF
CDR3 DNA: TGTGCCAGCAGCCCACACGGCGGGACAGGGACTTATGGCTACACCTTC

V gene: TRBV6-5
CDR3 length: 13
J gene: TRBJ2-5
D gene: .
clone size: .
CDR3 protein: CASRRLGGETQYF
CDR3 DNA: TGTGCCAGCAGGCGGCTAGGGGGAGAGACCCAGTACTTC

V gene: TRBV5-1
CDR3 length: 14
J gene: TRBJ1-6
D gene: .
clone size: .
CDR3 protein: CASSLVVEGPPLHF
CDR3 DNA: TGCGCCAGCAGCTTGGTAGTGGAGGGGCCACCCCTCCACTTT

V gene: TRBV28
CDR3 length: 16
J gene: TRBJ2-1
D gene: TRBD2
clone size: .
CDR3 protein: CASRPGLAVSYNEQFF
CDR3 DNA: TGTGCCAGCAGACCGGGACTAGCGGTCTCTTACAATGAGCAGTTCTTC

V gene: TRBV28
CDR3 length: 14
J gene: TRBJ1-6
D gene: .
clone size: few
CDR3 protein: CASSSQGLNGPLHF
CDR3 DNA: TGTGCCAGCAGTTCTCAGGGGCTGAACGGCCCCCTCCACTTT

V gene: TRBV5-4
CDR3 length: 16
J gene: TRBJ1-1
D gene: TRBD1
clone size: .
CDR3 protein: CASSSGGDRGGTEAFF
CDR3 DNA: TGTGCCAGCAGCTCGGGCGGGGACAGGGGTGGCACTGAAGCTTTCTTT

V gene: TRBV12-3/TRBV12-4
CDR3 length: 12
J gene: TRBJ1-6
D gene: TRBD1
clone size: .
CDR3 protein: CASRTGVSPLHF
CDR3 DNA: TGTGCCAGCAGAACAGGGGTCTCACCCCTCCACTTT

V gene: TRBV6-5
CDR3 length: 13
J gene: TRBJ2-2
D gene: .
clone size: .
CDR3 protein: CASSVLSTGELFF
CDR3 DNA: TGTGCCAGCAGCGTTCTCTCCACCGGGGAGCTGTTTTTT

V gene: TRBV28
CDR3 length: 16
J gene: TRBJ2-1
D gene: .
clone size: .
CDR3 protein: CASTSIGQGPYNEQFF
CDR3 DNA: TGTGCCAGCACTTCGATCGGGCAGGGGCCTTACAATGAGCAGTTCTTC

V gene: TRBV19
CDR3 length: 13
J gene: TRBJ2-5
D gene: TRBD1
clone size: .
CDR3 protein: CASSRDRVETQYF
CDR3 DNA: TGTGCCAGTAGCAGGGACAGGGTCGAGACCCAGTACTTC

V gene: TRBV30
CDR3 length: 15
J gene: TRBJ1-4
D gene: .
clone size: .
CDR3 protein: CAWGAGASQSGKLFF
CDR3 DNA: TGTGCCTGGGGTGCGGGAGCCTCACAATCGGGAAAACTGTTTTTT

V gene: TRBV10-3
CDR3 length: 14
J gene: TRBJ2-7
D gene: .
clone size: .
CDR3 protein: CAISEGGAVNEQYF
CDR3 DNA: TGTGCCATCAGTGAGGGGGGGGCGGTGAACGAGCAGTACTTC

V gene: TRBV5-6
CDR3 length: 16
J gene: TRBJ2-3
D gene: .
clone size: .
CDR3 protein: CASSLLWQGRADTQYF
CDR3 DNA: TGTGCCAGCAGCTTGTTGTGGCAGGGAAGGGCAGATACGCAGTATTTT

V gene: TRBV2
CDR3 length: 16
J gene: TRBJ2-4
D gene: .
clone size: .
CDR3 protein: CASSWTAHLAKNIQYF
CDR3 DNA: TGTGCCAGCAGCTGGACAGCCCACCTAGCCAAAAACATTCAGTACTTC

V gene: TRBV9
CDR3 length: 15
J gene: TRBJ1-4
D gene: .
clone size: .
CDR3 protein: CASSPREGGGEKLFF
CDR3 DNA: TGTGCCAGCAGCCCCCGGGAGGGCGGTGGGGAAAAACTGTTTTTT

V gene: TRBV27
CDR3 length: 15
J gene: TRBJ1-2
D gene: TRBD1
clone size: .
CDR3 protein: CASSLTIGQGFGYTF
CDR3 DNA: TGTGCCAGCAGTCTAACGATAGGACAGGGGTTTGGCTACACCTTC

V gene: TRBV4-1
CDR3 length: 16
J gene: TRBJ2-1
D gene: TRBD2
clone size: .
CDR3 protein: CASSRVGTSGGSEQFF
CDR3 DNA: TGCGCCAGCAGCCGCGTGGGGACTAGCGGGGGGTCGGAGCAGTTCTTC

V gene: TRBV27
CDR3 length: 14
J gene: TRBJ2-7
D gene: TRBD2
clone size: .
CDR3 protein: CASSLYSGGYEQYF
CDR3 DNA: TGTGCCAGCAGTTTATATAGCGGGGGGTACGAGCAGTACTTC

V gene: TRBV30
CDR3 length: 14
J gene: TRBJ1-3
D gene: TRBD1
clone size: .
CDR3 protein: CAWIDRGGGNTIYF
CDR3 DNA: TGTGCCTGGATAGACAGGGGGGGTGGAAACACCATATATTTT

V gene: TRBV7-2
CDR3 length: 12
J gene: TRBJ2-7
D gene: .
clone size: once
CDR3 protein: CASSLGGREQYF
CDR3 DNA: TGTGCCAGCAGCTTGGGGGGTCGAGAGCAGTACTTC

V gene: TRBV7-3
CDR3 length: 16
J gene: TRBJ2-2
D gene: .
clone size: .
CDR3 protein: CASSKGVAANTGELFF
CDR3 DNA: TGTGCCAGCAGCAAAGGGGTAGCGGCTAACACCGGGGAGCTGTTTTTT

V gene: TRBV11-3
CDR3 length: 14
J gene: TRBJ2-5
D gene: TRBD2
clone size: .
CDR3 protein: CASSSVAGGETQYF
CDR3 DNA: TGTGCCAGCAGCTCGGTAGCGGGGGGGGAGACCCAGTACTTC

V gene: TRBV18
CDR3 length: 13
J gene: TRBJ2-7
D gene: .
clone size: .
CDR3 protein: CASSPQSRGEQYF
CDR3 DNA: TGTGCCAGCTCGCCACAAAGTAGGGGGGAGCAGTACTTC

V gene: TRBV5-1
CDR3 length: 14
J gene: TRBJ1-2
D gene: TRBD1
clone size: .
CDR3 protein: CASSSLTGENGYTF
CDR3 DNA: TGCGCCAGCAGCTCCCTGACAGGGGAAAATGGCTACACCTTC

V gene: TRBV19
CDR3 length: 16
J gene: TRBJ1-2
D gene: TRBD1
clone size: .
CDR3 protein: CASTLRGTGGNYGYTF
CDR3 DNA: TGTGCCAGTACCCTCCGGGGGACAGGGGGCAACTATGGCTACACCTTC

V gene: TRBV30
CDR3 length: 13
J gene: TRBJ1-2
D gene: .
clone size: .
CDR3 protein: CAWSVTSNYGYTF
CDR3 DNA: TGTGCCTGGAGTGTTACTTCTAACTATGGCTACACCTTC

V gene: TRBV7-2
CDR3 length: 13
J gene: TRBJ1-2
D gene: .
clone size: .
CDR3 protein: CASRPGTNYGYTF
CDR3 DNA: TGTGCCAGCAGGCCCGGGACAAACTATGGCTACACCTTC

V gene: TRBV6-1
CDR3 length: 14
J gene: TRBJ1-5
D gene: .
clone size: .
CDR3 protein: CASSETYSNQPQHF
CDR3 DNA: TGTGCCAGCAGTGAAACCTATAGCAATCAGCCCCAGCATTTT

V gene: TRBV20-1
CDR3 length: 11
J gene: TRBJ1-4
D gene: .
clone size: .
CDR3 protein: CSAPLVEKLFF
CDR3 DNA: TGCAGTGCCCCCCTGGTAGAAAAGCTGTTTTTT

V gene: TRBV25-1
CDR3 length: 14
J gene: TRBJ1-2
D gene: .
clone size: .
CDR3 protein: CASSVGAGADGYTF
CDR3 DNA: TGTGCCAGCAGTGTCGGGGCAGGGGCGGATGGCTACACCTTC

V gene: TRBV6-1
CDR3 length: 16
J gene: TRBJ1-3
D gene: .
clone size: .
CDR3 protein: CASSEGGMSSGNTIYF
CDR3 DNA: TGTGCCAGCAGTGAAGGCGGAATGAGCTCTGGAAACACCATATATTTT

V gene: TRBV11-2
CDR3 length: 14
J gene: TRBJ1-6
D gene: .
clone size: .
CDR3 protein: CASSLARAGESLHF
CDR3 DNA: TGTGCCAGCAGCTTAGCAAGGGCAGGGGAGTCCCTCCACTTT

V gene: TRBV18
CDR3 length: 14
J gene: TRBJ1-1
D gene: .
clone size: .
CDR3 protein: CASSPNRMNTEAFF
CDR3 DNA: TGTGCCAGCTCACCGAACAGAATGAACACTGAAGCTTTCTTT

V gene: TRBV7-9
CDR3 length: 13
J gene: TRBJ1-2
D gene: .
clone size: .
CDR3 protein: CASSLAENYGYTF
CDR3 DNA: TGTGCCAGCAGCTTGGCAGAAAACTATGGCTACACCTTC

V gene: TRBV19
CDR3 length: 14
J gene: TRBJ1-2
D gene: TRBD1
clone size: .
CDR3 protein: CASSNRDRDRGYTF
CDR3 DNA: TGTGCCAGTAGTAACAGGGACAGGGACCGCGGCTACACCTTC

V gene: TRBV7-8
CDR3 length: 15
J gene: TRBJ1-1
D gene: .
clone size: few
CDR3 protein: CASSLRSQSNTEAFF
CDR3 DNA: TGTGCCAGCAGCTTGAGGAGCCAGTCGAACACTGAAGCTTTCTTT

V gene: TRBV18
CDR3 length: 13
J gene: TRBJ1-1
D gene: TRBD1
clone size: .
CDR3 protein: CASSPGQGAVAFF
CDR3 DNA: TGTGCCAGCTCACCCGGACAGGGGGCTGTGGCTTTCTTT

V gene: TRBV7-9
CDR3 length: 17
J gene: TRBJ1-4
D gene: TRBD1
clone size: .
CDR3 protein: CASSFGQALSTNEKLFF
CDR3 DNA: TGTGCCAGCAGCTTCGGACAGGCTCTCTCAACTAATGAAAAACTGTTTTTT

V gene: TRBV19
CDR3 length: 15
J gene: TRBJ2-2
D gene: TRBD1
clone size: .
CDR3 protein: CASKRQGRDTGELFF
CDR3 DNA: TGTGCCAGTAAACGACAGGGAAGGGACACCGGGGAGCTGTTTTTT

V gene: TRBV7-9
CDR3 length: 16
J gene: TRBJ2-2
D gene: TRBD2
clone size: once
CDR3 protein: CASSPRDYPSFGELFF
CDR3 DNA: TGTGCCAGCAGCCCCCGGGACTACCCTAGTTTTGGGGAGCTGTTTTTT

V gene: TRBV19
CDR3 length: 15
J gene: TRBJ2-7
D gene: TRBD1
clone size: once
CDR3 protein: CASRTQDRGFYEQYF
CDR3 DNA: TGTGCCAGTAGAACCCAGGACAGGGGATTCTACGAGCAGTACTTC

V gene: TRBV15
CDR3 length: 20
J gene: TRBJ2-6
D gene: .
clone size: .
CDR3 protein: CATSRDKKGNGPSHHNVLTF
CDR3 DNA: TGTGCCACCAGCAGAGATAAAAAGGGGAATGGGCCGTCGCACCACAACGTCCTGACTTTC

V gene: TRBV18
CDR3 length: 16
J gene: TRBJ1-6
D gene: TRBD1
clone size: .
CDR3 protein: CASSPLDRGFGSPLHF
CDR3 DNA: TGTGCCAGCTCACCACTGGACAGGGGATTTGGATCACCCCTCCACTTT

V gene: TRBV18
CDR3 length: 17
J gene: TRBJ2-6
D gene: TRBD1
clone size: .
CDR3 protein: CASSPPGQGTGANVLTF
CDR3 DNA: TGTGCCAGCTCACCTCCGGGACAGGGAACTGGGGCCAACGTCCTGACTTTC

V gene: TRBV9
CDR3 length: 13
J gene: TRBJ1-1
D gene: .
clone size: once
CDR3 protein: CASSVQGYTEAFF
CDR3 DNA: TGTGCCAGCAGCGTACAGGGGTACACTGAAGCTTTCTTT

V gene: TRBV4-1
CDR3 length: 17
J gene: TRBJ1-2
D gene: TRBD1
clone size: .
CDR3 protein: CASSQRSTGGLTYGYTF
CDR3 DNA: TGCGCCAGCAGCCAAAGATCCACAGGGGGTTTGACCTATGGCTACACCTTC

V gene: TRBV9
CDR3 length: 14
J gene: TRBJ2-5
D gene: TRBD1
clone size: .
CDR3 protein: CASTKTGDQETQYF
CDR3 DNA: TGTGCCAGCACCAAGACAGGGGACCAAGAGACCCAGTACTTC